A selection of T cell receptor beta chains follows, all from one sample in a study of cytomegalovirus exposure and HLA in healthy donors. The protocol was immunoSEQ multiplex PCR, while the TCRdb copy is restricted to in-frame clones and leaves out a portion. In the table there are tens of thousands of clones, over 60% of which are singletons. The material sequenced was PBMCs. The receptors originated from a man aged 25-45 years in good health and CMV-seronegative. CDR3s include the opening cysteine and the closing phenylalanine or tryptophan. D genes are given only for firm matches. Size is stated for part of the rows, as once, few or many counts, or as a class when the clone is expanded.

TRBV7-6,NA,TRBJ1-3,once,CASSLGGRAGNTIYF,TGTGCCAGCAGCTTGGGAGGTCGGGCTGGAAACACCATATATTTT
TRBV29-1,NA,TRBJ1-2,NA,CSVVQGAYGYTF,TGCAGCGTCGTACAGGGAGCCTATGGCTACACCTTC
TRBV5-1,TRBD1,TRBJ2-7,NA,CASSVRRDSPGWEQYF,TGCGCCAGCAGCGTCCGCCGGGACAGCCCTGGATGGGAGCAGTACTTC
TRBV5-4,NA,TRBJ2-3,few,CASSLRGGTDTQYF,TGTGCCAGCAGCCTTCGTGGGGGGACAGATACGCAGTATTTT
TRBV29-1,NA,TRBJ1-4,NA,CSVRAGGLNEKLFF,TGCAGCGTCCGTGCGGGGGGGCTAAATGAAAAACTGTTTTTT
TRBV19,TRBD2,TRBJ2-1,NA,CASTRGLAGGSSYNEQFF,TGTGCCAGTACTAGGGGACTAGCGGGAGGATCCTCCTACAATGAGCAGTTCTTC
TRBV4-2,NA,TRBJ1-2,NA,CASSQVSKNQANYGYTF,TGTGCCAGCAGCCAAGTGTCAAAAAATCAGGCTAACTATGGCTACACCTTC
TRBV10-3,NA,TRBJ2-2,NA,CAIRGTANTGELFF,TGTGCCATCAGAGGGACTGCGAACACCGGGGAGCTGTTTTTT
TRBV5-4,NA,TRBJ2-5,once,CASRVGQSETQYF,TGTGCCAGCAGGGTGGGCCAATCAGAGACCCAGTACTTC
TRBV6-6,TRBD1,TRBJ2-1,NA,CASSALGQGYNEQFF,TGTGCCAGCAGTGCTTTGGGACAGGGATACAATGAGCAGTTCTTC
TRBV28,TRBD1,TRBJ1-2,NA,CASRPFGTADYGYTF,TGTGCCAGCAGGCCTTTTGGGACAGCTGATTATGGCTACACCTTC
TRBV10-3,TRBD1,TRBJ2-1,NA,CAINLRGLSDNEQFF,TGTGCCATCAACCTCAGGGGGTTGTCGGACAATGAGCAGTTCTTC
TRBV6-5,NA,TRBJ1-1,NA,CASSPGTNTEAFF,TGTGCCAGCAGTCCCGGGACAAACACTGAAGCTTTCTTT
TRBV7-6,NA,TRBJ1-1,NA,CASSLALRQRKITIKAFF,TGTGCCAGCAGCTTAGCCTTGAGACAGCGAAAAATTACAATTAAAGCTTTCTTT
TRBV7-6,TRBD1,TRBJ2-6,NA,CASGTASGANVLTF,TGTGCCAGCGGGACAGCCTCTGGGGCCAACGTCCTGACTTTC
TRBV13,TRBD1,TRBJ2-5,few,CASSKSGTVAETQYF,TGTGCCAGCAGCAAGTCCGGGACAGTGGCAGAGACCCAGTACTTC
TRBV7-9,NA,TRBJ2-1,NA,CAIITGTNNEQFF,TGTGCCATCATAACAGGGACTAACAATGAGCAGTTCTTC
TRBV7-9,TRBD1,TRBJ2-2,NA,CASSLLGTENTGELFF,TGTGCCAGCAGCTTATTAGGGACAGAGAACACCGGGGAGCTGTTTTTT
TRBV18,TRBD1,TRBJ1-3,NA,CASSRGQVSGNTIYF,TGTGCCAGCTCACGCGGACAGGTCTCTGGAAACACCATATATTTT
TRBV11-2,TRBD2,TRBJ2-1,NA,CASSAQTSGREVEQFF,TGTGCCAGCAGCGCCCAAACTAGCGGGAGGGAGGTTGAGCAGTTCTTC
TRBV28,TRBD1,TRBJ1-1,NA,CASGEKGAREAFF,TGTGCCAGCGGAGAAAAGGGGGCAAGGGAAGCTTTCTTT
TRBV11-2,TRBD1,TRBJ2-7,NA,CASSYYFSGTGGDEQYF,TGTGCCAGCAGCTACTACTTTTCGGGGACAGGGGGCGACGAGCAGTACTTC
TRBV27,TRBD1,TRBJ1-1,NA,CASSFQGALSEAFF,TGTGCCAGCAGTTTCCAGGGGGCCCTTTCTGAAGCTTTCTTT
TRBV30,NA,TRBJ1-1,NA,CAWRRDTPNTEAFF,TGTGCCTGGAGAAGGGACACACCGAACACTGAAGCTTTCTTT
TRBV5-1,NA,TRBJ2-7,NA,CASSRSYEQYF,TGCGCCAGCAGCCGTTCCTACGAGCAGTACTTC
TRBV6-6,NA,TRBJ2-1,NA,CASSETKSYNEQFF,TGTGCCAGCAGTGAGACAAAGAGCTACAATGAGCAGTTCTTC
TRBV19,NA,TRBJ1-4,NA,CASSSRGKNEKLFF,TGTGCCAGTAGTTCGAGGGGGAAAAATGAAAAACTGTTTTTT
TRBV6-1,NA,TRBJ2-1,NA,CASSEGAGNYNEQFF,TGTGCCAGCAGCGAGGGGGCGGGGAACTACAATGAGCAGTTCTTC
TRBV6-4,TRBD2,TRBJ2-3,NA,CASSLTSGGADTQYF,TGTGCCAGCAGTTTGACTAGCGGGGGGGCAGATACGCAGTATTTT
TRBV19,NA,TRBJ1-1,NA,CASSDTGGTEAFF,TGTGCCAGTAGTGATACGGGAGGCACTGAAGCTTTCTTT
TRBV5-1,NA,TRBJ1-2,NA,CASSPAGGSYGYTF,TGCGCCAGCAGCCCCGCGGGAGGGAGCTATGGCTACACCTTC
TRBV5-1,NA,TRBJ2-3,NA,CASSASSILATQYF,TGCGCCAGCAGCGCATCTAGCATCCTAGCTACGCAGTATTTT
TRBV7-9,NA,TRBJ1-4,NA,CASSFSSSGEKLFF,TGTGCCAGCAGCTTTAGTTCCTCGGGGGAAAAACTGTTTTTT
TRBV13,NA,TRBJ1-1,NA,CASSLIGTGENTEAFF,TGTGCCAGCAGCTTAATAGGGACGGGAGAGAACACTGAAGCTTTCTTT
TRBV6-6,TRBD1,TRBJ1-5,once,CASSQMTGVQPQHF,TGTGCCAGCAGTCAGATGACAGGGGTGCAGCCCCAGCATTTT